Sequencing of this T cell receptor (beta chain) was carried out in a study of graft-versus-host responses after intestinal transplantation. Study background: Each recipient received anti-thymocyte globulin induction, then tacrolimus and steroids for around three years. The study, taken as a whole, reports: GvH clones detected in recipient marrow included some appearing first in ileum or blood. When patients had graft-donor T cell macrochimerism, their allografts held high graft-versus-host to host-versus-graft clonal ratios.

The repertoire was sequenced with immunoSEQ multiplex PCR; TCRdb's copy has only in-frame clones and lacks some. The table shows more than 100,000 clones, with approximately 95% occurring only once. Trimming shortened V by 2 bases and J by 3 bases, and 8 bases separated the two germline ends. From germline, CDR1 is MDHEN and CDR2 SYDVKM. The CDR3 is 14 amino acids. As for this clone: Its antigen is undetermined.

The sequencing used unstimulated CD8+ T cells sorted from spleen or lymph node cells, collected before intestinal transplant. The chain uses TRBV28 and TRBJ1-5; D is unclear. The sequence came from a human donor who received an intestinal transplant. The CDR3 coding sequence is TGTGCCAGCAGTTTACTGCGGGACAATCAGCCCCAGCATTTT. Translation: CASSLLRDNQPQHF.